This is a list of T cell receptor beta chains from one sample in a study of blood T cell repertoires in COVID-19. TCRdb keeps only in-frame clones here, not all; method: immunoSEQ multiplex PCR. The data contain about 220,000 clones, 86% of them seen just once; the ten biggest clones take up less than 4.5%. Sequenced material: PBMCs or T cells enriched from blood (not recorded which). These receptors came from a middle-aged woman with acute COVID-19. Each CDR3 is given with its conserved first and last residue. A D gene is named only where the DNA matches it firmly. Clone size appears in some rows only: once, few, many, or a class for an expanded clone.

CDR3nt | CDR3aa | j_gene | d_gene | abundance | v_gene | len
TGTGCCACCAGCGGACAGGGAGTCCTCCCGATTTTT | CATSGQGVLPIF | TRBJ1-4 | TRBD1 | NA | TRBV15 | 12
TGTGCCAGCCAAGCGGGGGCCTACACAGATACGCAGTATTTT | CASQAGAYTDTQYF | TRBJ2-3 | TRBD2 | NA | TRBV2 | 14
TGTGCCAGCAGTGGCTCCGGGGGGCATCAGCCCCAGCATTTT | CASSGSGGHQPQHF | TRBJ1-5 | NA | NA | TRBV2 | 14
TGTGCCAGCAGCTCAACCTACAGGGGGGCCAACACCGGGGAGCTGTTTTTT | CASSSTYRGANTGELFF | TRBJ2-2 | TRBD1 | once | TRBV11-3 | 17
TGTGCCAGTAGTATGGAGTACACTGAAGCTTTCTTT | CASSMEYTEAFF | TRBJ1-1 | NA | NA | TRBV19 | 12
TGTGCCAGCAGTTACTCCGCAGGGTCTGGCTACACCTTC | CASSYSAGSGYTF | TRBJ1-2 | NA | once | TRBV6-5 | 13
TGCGCCAGCAGCTTGGCCGGGACAGGGTTGGGCTACACCTTC | CASSLAGTGLGYTF | TRBJ1-2 | TRBD1 | NA | TRBV5-1 | 14
TGTGCCAGCAGCCAAGATCCGACTAGCGGGGGAACAGATACGCAGTATTTT | CASSQDPTSGGTDTQYF | TRBJ2-3 | TRBD2 | NA | TRBV4-2 | 17
TGCGCCAGCAGAGAGGGGGCAGGGGAGACCCAGTACTTC | CASREGAGETQYF | TRBJ2-5 | TRBD1 | NA | TRBV5-1 | 13
TGTGCCAGCAGGGAGAGCGGTGAAGCTTTCTTT | CASRESGEAFF | TRBJ1-1 | NA | NA | TRBV2 | 11
TGCGCCAGCAGCCCGGAGGGACAGGGAATACCGGGCACTGAAGCTTTCTTT | CASSPEGQGIPGTEAFF | TRBJ1-1 | TRBD1 | NA | TRBV5-1 | 17
TGTGCCAGCAGCTTAGGTTCAGGGCGGGGAGAGACCCAGTACTTC | CASSLGSGRGETQYF | TRBJ2-5 | NA | NA | TRBV7-9 | 15
TGTGCCAGCGGGTGGGCAGAAAACTATGGCTACACCTTC | CASGWAENYGYTF | TRBJ1-2 | NA | once | TRBV9 | 13
TGTGCCAGTAGTATGGGGACGGGAGCCGGTGGCTACACCTTC | CASSMGTGAGGYTF | TRBJ1-2 | NA | NA | TRBV19 | 14
TGTGCCAGCAGCAACTCAATTAGCGGGGGGGCATACGAGCAGTACTTC | CASSNSISGGAYEQYF | TRBJ2-7 | TRBD2 | NA | TRBV11-3 | 16
TGTGCCACCAGTGACCACCCTCGGGACAGCTTAAACATTCAGTACTTC | CATSDHPRDSLNIQYF | TRBJ2-4 | TRBD1 | NA | TRBV24-1 | 16
TGTGCCAGCAGCCCGGGTCACAACACTGAAGCTTTCTTT | CASSPGHNTEAFF | TRBJ1-1 | NA | NA | TRBV7-6 | 13
TGTGCCAGCAGCTCGTACAAAGAGGGCGGGGTACGGGGAAAACTGTTTTTT | CASSSYKEGGVRGKLFF | TRBJ1-4 | NA | once | TRBV3-1/TRBV3-2 | 17
TGTGCCAGTAGTATTGGTACCGGAGCCGGGGAGCTGTTTTTT | CASSIGTGAGELFF | TRBJ2-2 | NA | NA | TRBV19 | 14
TGTGCCAGCAGTCAATGGGGAGGGGGGATAGATACGCAGTATTTT | CASSQWGGGIDTQYF | TRBJ2-3 | NA | NA | TRBV6-5 | 15
TGTGCCACCAGTGACGTGAATCAGCCCCAGCATTTT | CATSDVNQPQHF | TRBJ1-5 | NA | NA | TRBV24-1 | 12
TGTGCCAGCACCCGGGACAGGGGTCGGAATGAAAAACTGTTTTTT | CASTRDRGRNEKLFF | TRBJ1-4 | TRBD1 | few | TRBV9 | 15
TGTGCCAGTAGTATAGGCAGGGGGCTTTCACCCCTCCACTTT | CASSIGRGLSPLHF | TRBJ1-6 | TRBD1 | NA | TRBV19 | 14
TGTGCCAGCAGCTCCATGGCTGTAGAGACCCAGTACTTC | CASSSMAVETQYF | TRBJ2-5 | NA | NA | TRBV11-2 | 13
TGTGCCAGCAGCTTAGGTCAGGGAGGGAACACTGAAGCTTTCTTT | CASSLGQGGNTEAFF | TRBJ1-1 | NA | NA | TRBV7-8 | 15
TGTGCCAGCAGCGTCGGGCTAGCGGGGGACACCGGGGAGCTGTTTTTT | CASSVGLAGDTGELFF | TRBJ2-2 | TRBD2 | NA | TRBV9 | 16
TGCAGCGTTGCCGGGGCCGGGAGCTCCTACAATGAGCAGTTCTTC | CSVAGAGSSYNEQFF | TRBJ2-1 | NA | few | TRBV29-1 | 15
TGTGCCAGCTCCATCACGGGACAGGGTAGTGGCTACACCTTC | CASSITGQGSGYTF | TRBJ1-2 | TRBD1 | NA | TRBV18 | 14